The 17 T cell receptor beta chains reported below all come from one sample, sequenced in a study of T cell responses to AZD1222 COVID-19 vaccine. Generated by immunoSEQ multiplex PCR, the TCRdb table keeps only in-frame clones and is missing some. Among approximately 180,000 clones listed, 85% to 95% were seen once. The sequences come from peripheral blood, collected 28 days after the second dose of the MenACWY control vaccine. The receptors stem from an adult who received the MenACWY meningococcal vaccine as a control.

This chain joins TRBV28 and TRBJ1-4, with D possibly being TRBD1 (5 bases). V lost 6 bases to trimming and J lost 2 bases, with 16 bases between them. Germline CDR1 MDHEN, CDR2 SYDVKM. The CDR3 consists of 16 residues. The CDR3 protein is CASRSQAPLTNEKLFF. CDR3 nucleotides: TGTGCCAGCAGGTCACAGGCCCCATTGACTAATGAAAAACTGTTTTTT.

The rearrangement joins TRBV7-9 to TRBJ1-6; no reliable D call. This CDR3 is built from 13 residues. V shed 4 bases and J shed 9 bases, with 10 bases lying between them. The germline V gene has CDR1 SEHNR and CDR2 FQNEAQ (reference sequence). The CDR3 bases are TGTGCCAGCAGCTCAGGACTGACTTCACCCCTCCACTTT. It encodes CASSSGLTSPLHF.

The chain recombines TRBV7-8 with TRBJ1-2; D remains unclear. In germline, CDR1 is SGHVS, CDR2 FQNEAQ. CDR3 length: 12 amino acids. The V end lost 5 bases, the J end lost 4 bases, and 8 bases lay between the germline ends. CDR3 nucleotide sequence: TGTGCCAGCAGCAAGGACGCCTATGGCTACACCTTC. Encoded protein: CASSKDAYGYTF.

The chain joins TRBV25-1 to TRBJ2-4; 10 bases are shared with TRBD1. Germline CDR1 MGHDK, CDR2 SYGVNS. V shed 5 bases and J 8 bases; nucleotides not matched to a gene: 9. This CDR3 is built from 15 residues. The CDR3 DNA follows: TGTGCCAGCAGTACCCTTGGACAGGGGGTCGACATTCAGTACTTC. Translating gives CASSTLGQGVDIQYF.

The chain employs TRBV29-1 and TRBJ1-4, with 9 positions matching TRBD1. From germline, CDR1 is SQVTM and CDR2 ANQGSEA. CDR3 length equals 13 residues. V lost 6 bases to trimming and J lost 5 bases; unmatched junction nucleotides: 4. DNA for the CDR3: TGCAGCGTGCCGGGACAGGGAAATGAAAAACTGTTTTTT. It encodes CSVPGQGNEKLFF.

CDR3 residues: CASSLVQGSASSYNEQFF. CDR3 coding DNA: TGTGCCAGCAGTTTAGTTCAGGGTAGCGCCAGCTCCTACAATGAGCAGTTCTTC. The chain is built from TRBV28 and TRBJ2-1; D possibly uses TRBD1 or TRBD2 (5 bases each). Germline CDR1 and CDR2: MDHEN and SYDVKM. The CDR3 is 18 amino acids. Trimming took 2 bases from V and 0 from J, leaving 17 bases between them.

The gene calls are TRBV6-5 and TRBJ2-5; perhaps TRBD2 as D (5 bases). Per germline, CDR1 MNHEY and CDR2 SVGAGI. The V end lost 5 bases, the J end lost 6 bases, and 16 bases lay between the germline ends. The CDR3 consists of 14 residues. The CDR3 region has the DNA TGTGCCAGCAGTCCCCCGGGCGGGTTAAAGACCCAGTACTTC. Protein product: CASSPPGGLKTQYF.

The rearrangement links TRBV12-2 to TRBJ1-5. TRBV12-2 is labeled a pseudogene. The CDR3 sequence is 13 residues long. The CDR3 bases are TGTGCAAGTCGCGGCAGGGAGAATCAGCCCCAGCATTTT. This translates into CASRGRENQPQHF.

The chain uses TRBV12-3 or TRBV12-4 and TRBJ1-4, with D unclear. The CDR3 length is 13 residues. V lost 5 bases and J lost 5, with 9 bases in between. As DNA, the CDR3 is TGTGCCAGCAGTCCCGGACTAAATGAAAAACTGTTTTTT. Translation: CASSPGLNEKLFF.

As regards this clone: The same CDR3 also results from other DNA sequences found in this sample. The chain is built from TRBV19 and TRBJ2-5, with D perhaps TRBD1 (5 bases). This CDR3 region has 14 residues. CDR1 and CDR2 (germline): LNHDA, SQIVND (reference sequence). Trimming left V 3 bases short and J 3 bases short, with 11 bases between. The CDR3 nucleotides read TGTGCCAGTAGTATTCAGGGTGGGAAAGAGACCCAGTACTTC. It specifies CASSIQGGKETQYF.

The chain joins TRBV7-2 to TRBJ1-5; maybe TRBD1 (5 bases). This CDR3 has 15 amino acids. Germline CDR1 is SGHTA and CDR2 is FQGNSA. Trimming pared 5 bases from V and 3 bases from J, leaving 14 bases between. This CDR3 reads CASSPLRGDNQPQHF. The CDR3 DNA sequence: TGTGCCAGCAGCCCCTTGAGAGGGGACAATCAGCCCCAGCATTTT.

The count of this clone is one. V usage is TRBV9 and J usage is TRBJ2-7; no clear D gene. The germline V gene encodes CDR1 SGDLS and CDR2 YYNGEE. Trimming took 0 bases from V and 3 from J, leaving 7 bases between them. There are 13 residues in the CDR3. CDR3: CASSVVPGYEQYF. Here the CDR3 DNA reads TGTGCCAGCAGCGTAGTACCCGGCTACGAGCAGTACTTC.

This clone was counted only a few times. The chain recombines TRBV5-4 with TRBJ2-3; no clear D. Germline lookup yields CDR1 SGHNT and CDR2 YYREEE (reference sequence). This CDR3 is built from 14 residues. The V end was cut by 0 bases, the J end by 2 bases, with 7 bases between. CDR3 amino acids: CASSLEQYTDTQYF. CDR3 DNA: TGTGCCAGCAGCTTGGAACAGTACACAGATACGCAGTATTTT.

The chain links TRBV18 to TRBJ2-2, with D unresolved. The CDR3 contains 12 residues. Germline loops: CDR1 KGHSH, CDR2 LQKENI. V lost 5 bases and J 4 bases, leaving 5 bases between the germline ends. CDR3 in amino acids: CASSVVTGELFF. CDR3 in DNA: TGTGCCAGCTCAGTAGTCACCGGGGAGCTGTTTTTT.

This chain links TRBV5-8 with TRBJ1-4; D possibly corresponds to TRBD1 (5 bases). The V end was cut by 1 base, the J end by 4 bases, with 8 bases between. CDR3 length: 14 residues. Looked up from germline, CDR1 is SGHTS and CDR2 is YDEGEE. The CDR3 DNA follows: TGTGCCAGCAGCTTGCCAGGGATTAATGAAAAACTGTTTTTT. It codes for CASSLPGINEKLFF.

The gene calls are TRBV19 and TRBJ1-1; no clear D. The CDR3 has 14 residues. V gave up 8 bases and J gave up 1 base, with 14 bases separating them. From germline, CDR1 is LNHDA and CDR2 SQIVND (reference sequence). The CDR3 loop reads CASAPRAGNTEAFF. CDR3 sequence (DNA): TGTGCCAGTGCCCCGAGGGCGGGGAACACTGAAGCTTTCTTT. The full variable domain, in which reference TRBV19 and TRBJ1-1 provide the parts outside the CDR3, is DGGITQSPKYLFRKEGQNVTLSCEQNLNHDAMYWYRQDPGQGLRLIYYSQIVNDFQKGDIAEGYSVSREKKESFPLTVTSAQKNPTAFYLCASAPRAGNTEAFFGQGTRLTVV.

The gene calls are TRBV4-1 and TRBJ1-5; perhaps TRBD1 as D (6 bases). The length of the CDR3 is 15 residues. CDR1 and CDR2 from the germline V gene are MGHRA and YSYEKL. V was clipped by 4 bases and J by 3 bases, with 13 bases between them. This CDR3 is CASSREGGNNQPQHF. CDR3 bases: TGCGCCAGCAGCCGCGAGGGGGGAAACAATCAGCCCCAGCATTTT.